This TCR beta chain is drawn from a study of blood T cell repertoires in COVID-19. Turning to the study itself: Samples taken during acute and convalescent COVID-19 were collected in the United States, Italy and Spain. PBMCs, B-cell-depleted T cells, or T cells provided the cDNA or gDNA that made up the material.

Per the original data handling: Estimates of nucleated cell counts were drawn from the amplification of reference gene primers. Sequencing used immunoSEQ multiplex PCR; TCRdb keeps in-frame clones, though not all of them. V, J and clone size are taken as reported in that table, and D and trimming were inferred from the DNA itself. The data hold tens of thousands of clones, with around 90% observed a single time. The CDR3 contains 12 residues. Trimming cost V 3 bases and J 4 bases, with 7 bases left between them. Germline V lookup: CDR1 SNHLY, CDR2 FYNNEI. Source material: peripheral blood. This chain joins TRBV2 and TRBJ2-7, with TRBD2 as a possible D gene (6 bases). This TCR was recovered from an older man with acute or convalescent COVID-19. DNA of the CDR3: TGTGCCAGCAGTGAGGAGGGGTACGAGCAGTACTTC. It encodes CASSEEGYEQYF.